What follows are 25 T cell receptor beta chains derived from one specimen sequenced in a study of T cells after yellow fever vaccination. TCRdb independently ran MiXCR on the 5' RACE reads; one entry per CDR3 protein. The data contain roughly 330,000 distinct CDR3 sequences, roughly 4% of them singletons. The starting material was PBMCs, obtained 5 days after the yellow fever booster vaccination. These receptors were collected from a man younger than 35 who received the YFV17D yellow fever vaccine.

In DNA, the CDR3 is TGTGCCAGCAGAGTAACAGGGACCCACGAGCAGTACGTC. It codes for CASRVTGTHEQYV. V usage is TRBV28 and J usage is TRBJ2-7; the D gene is possibly TRBD1 (6 bases). There are 13 residues in the CDR3. Germline V gene sequence: CDR1 MDHEN, CDR2 SYDVKM. The ends were cut back, 6 bases at V and 5 bases at J, with 14 bases in the middle.

This clonotype was observed at least ten times. The chain is built from TRBV5-1 and TRBJ2-5, with TRBD1 matching 8 bases. Germline lookup yields CDR1 SGHRS and CDR2 YFSETQ. The CDR3 is 16 residues long. The trim removed 4 bases at V and 1 base at J, leaving 9 bases unmatched. CDR3 sequence (DNA): TGCGCCAGCAGCCTCGGACAGGGCACTATCCAAGAGACCCAGTACTTC. This gives the protein CASSLGQGTIQETQYF.

This clonotype was picked up many times. The rearrangement uses TRBV4-2 and TRBJ2-2; TRBD2 is a possible D gene (5 bases). CDR1 is LGHNA, CDR2 YNFKEQ, per germline. The CDR3 covers 15 residues. With 4 bases removed from V and 8 bases from J, the gap between germline ends came to 17 bases. DNA for the CDR3: TGTGCCAGCAGCCCCGGACTCGGCTTTAGGGGGGAGCTGTTTTTT. As protein: CASSPGLGFRGELFF.

CDR3 DNA sequence: TGTGCCAGCAGCTTGGGGGGCCGCAATCAGCCCCAGCATTTT. This translates into CASSLGGRNQPQHF. The V gene is TRBV7-9, the J gene TRBJ1-5; D is perhaps TRBD1 (6 bases). This CDR3 comprises 14 residues. Germline V gene lookup returns CDR1 SEHNR and CDR2 FQNEAQ (reference sequence). Trimming stripped 3 bases from V and 2 bases from J, with 8 bases between.

This clonotype was counted between two and nine times. The CDR3 loop reads CSVARGRTDTQYF. The CDR3 DNA is TGCAGCGTGGCGCGGGGCCGTACAGATACGCAGTATTTT. This rearrangement joins TRBV29-1 to TRBJ2-3; perhaps TRBD2 as D (6 bases). CDR3 size: 13 residues. The germline CDR1 and CDR2 sequences are SQVTM and ANQGSEA. V was shortened by 6 bases and J by 3 bases, with 13 bases between the two germline ends.

This clonotype was observed many times. In DNA form, the CDR3 reads TGCGCCAGCACCCAACTCCCGGAAACCCGTAACATTCAGTACTTC. Translating it yields CASTQLPETRNIQYF. V usage is TRBV5-1 and J usage is TRBJ2-4; no definite D call. Germline CDR1 SGHRS, CDR2 YFSETQ. V lost 6 bases and J 7 bases, leaving 20 bases between the germline ends. This CDR3 region has 15 residues.

This clonotype was observed a few times. The chain links TRBV24-1 to TRBJ1-5; 10 bases match TRBD1. The CDR3 has 16 amino acids. V gave up 4 bases and J gave up 2 bases; unmatched junction bases: 4. Germline CDR1 KGHDR, CDR2 SFDVKD. Here the CDR3 DNA reads TGTGCCACCAGTGACTCCGGGACAGGGGGCAATCAGCCCCAGCATTTT. Translation: CATSDSGTGGNQPQHF.

The chain links TRBV30 to TRBJ1-1; the D is unclear. CDR3 size: 13 residues. Germline lookup yields CDR1 GTSNPN and CDR2 SVGIG (reference sequence). V shed 4 bases and J shed 0 bases, with 9 bases lying between them. The CDR3 loop reads CAWKAFMNTEAFF. The CDR3 DNA reads TGTGCCTGGAAAGCTTTCATGAACACTGAAGCTTTCTTT.

In this sample, this clonotype turned up many times. The chain joins TRBV20-1 to TRBJ2-3; D might be TRBD2 (5 bases). Germline V gene lookup returns CDR1 DFQATT and CDR2 SNEGSKA (reference sequence). There are 13 residues in the CDR3. V was shortened by 5 bases and J by 2 bases, with 11 bases between the two germline ends. The CDR3 sequence is CSAEGGITDTQYF. The CDR3 region has the DNA TGCAGTGCTGAGGGCGGAATCACAGATACGCAGTATTTT.

This clonotype was counted ten times or more. This chain uses TRBV5-1 with TRBJ1-1, with a possible D match to TRBD1 (6 bases). The CDR3 loop spans 15 amino acids. Germline V gives CDR1 SGHRS, CDR2 YFSETQ. V was cut by 0 bases and J by 1 base, with 10 bases left in between. CDR3 in amino acids: CASSLALQGNTEAFF. The DNA of the CDR3 is TGCGCCAGCAGCTTGGCCTTACAGGGGAACACTGAAGCTTTCTTT.

This clonotype showed up many times. The chain recombines TRBV5-1 with TRBJ2-3; TRBD2 matches 7 bases. The germline V gene encodes CDR1 SGHRS and CDR2 YFSETQ. V shed 0 bases and J 3 bases; nucleotides not matched to a gene: 4. This CDR3 is built from 15 residues. The CDR3 DNA reads TGCGCCAGCAGCTTGGCTAGCGGTACTACAGATACGCAGTATTTT. Translating gives CASSLASGTTDTQYF.

This clonotype appeared many times. The chain joins TRBV20-1 to TRBJ1-1, with a possible D match to TRBD1 (5 bases). Trimming removed 4 bases from V and 5 bases from J, with 11 bases in between. The CDR3 runs to 12 residues. Germline CDR1 is DFQATT and CDR2 is SNEGSKA (reference sequence). The CDR3 sequence: CSATWGKTEAFF. The CDR3 DNA sequence: TGCAGTGCTACTTGGGGGAAAACTGAAGCTTTCTTT.

This chain connects TRBV5-6 to TRBJ1-5, with D perhaps TRBD1 (6 bases). CDR1 is SGHDT and CDR2 is YYEEEE in the germline V gene. CDR3 size: 18 residues. V was shortened by 1 base and J by 1 base, with 18 bases between the two germline ends. Here the CDR3 reads CASSLTGFPLASNQPQHF. CDR3 nucleotides: TGTGCCAGCAGCTTGACAGGGTTTCCTTTGGCAAGCAATCAGCCCCAGCATTTT.

This clonotype was found a few times. This chain joins TRBV3-1 and TRBJ2-7; the D call may be TRBD1 or TRBD2 (5 bases each). Germline-derived CDR1 and CDR2 are LGHDT and YNNKEL (reference sequence). V gave up 1 base and J gave up 2 bases, with 21 bases separating them. The CDR3 loop spans 18 amino acids. The CDR3 nucleotides read TGTGCCAGCAGCCAAGTCTTTTCCCCTTCGGGGCGACCCTACGAGCAGTACTTC. Translated, it gives CASSQVFSPSGRPYEQYF.

This clonotype was picked up a small number of times. The chain links TRBV10-3 to TRBJ2-3, with no clear D. The CDR3 sequence is 14 residues long. The germline gives CDR1 ENHRY, CDR2 SYGVKD. The V end was cut by 6 bases, the J end by 0 bases, with 10 bases between. The CDR3: CAISQALSTDTQYF. The CDR3 nucleotides read TGTGCCATCAGCCAGGCCCTAAGCACAGATACGCAGTATTTT.

The chain has TRBV24-1 and TRBJ2-2; D uncertain. The germline V gene has CDR1 KGHDR and CDR2 SFDVKD. This CDR3 is built from 15 residues. The ends were cut back, 0 bases at V and 2 bases at J, with 6 bases in the middle. The CDR3: CATSDLAENTGELFF. The CDR3 region has the DNA TGTGCCACCAGTGATTTGGCAGAAAACACCGGGGAGCTGTTTTTT.

There are a few counts of this clonotype. The CDR3 protein is CASSPWTGGHEQFF. The CDR3 bases are TGTGCCAGCAGCCCTTGGACAGGGGGCCATGAGCAGTTCTTC. This chain links TRBV4-2 with TRBJ2-1; 11 bases match TRBD1. Trimming removed 4 bases from V and 8 bases from J; junction bases left unmatched: 4. CDR1 is LGHNA and CDR2 is YNFKEQ in the germline V gene. This CDR3 has 14 residues.

This clonotype occurred many times. V and J are TRBV6-5 and TRBJ2-3, with TRBD1 matching 7 bases. Trimming removed 5 bases from V and 2 bases from J; junction bases left unmatched: 4. CDR1 is MNHEY, CDR2 SVGAGI, per germline. There are 14 residues in the CDR3. The CDR3 here is CASSPGQLTDTQYF. The CDR3, as DNA: TGTGCCAGCAGTCCGGGACAGCTCACAGATACGCAGTATTTT.

Ten or more counts support this clonotype. The chain carries TRBV18 and TRBJ2-2; maybe TRBD2 (5 bases). The CDR3 spans 15 residues. The germline V and J ends were trimmed by 5 bases and 3 bases, with 13 bases remaining between them. From germline, CDR1 is KGHSH and CDR2 LQKENI. The CDR3: CASSKWETDTGELFF. As DNA, the CDR3 is TGTGCCAGCTCAAAGTGGGAGACGGACACCGGGGAGCTGTTTTTT. Looking up the rest from reference TRBV18 and TRBJ2-2 gives the full variable domain: NAGVMQNPRHLVRRRGQEARLRCSPMKGHSHVYWYRQLPEEGLKFMVYLQKENIIDESGMPKERFSAEFPKEGPSILRIQQVVRGDSAAYFCASSKWETDTGELFFGEGSRLTVL.

The gene calls are TRBV24-1 and TRBJ2-1; 7 bases agree with TRBD1. V lost 9 bases to trimming and J lost 2 bases; unmatched junction nucleotides: 6. CDR1 and CDR2 from the germline V gene are KGHDR and SFDVKD. This CDR3 region has 14 residues. The CDR3 sequence: CATRRGGAYNEQFF. CDR3 sequence (DNA): TGTGCCACCCGAAGAGGGGGCGCCTACAATGAGCAGTTCTTC.

This clonotype was recorded at least ten times. The chain uses TRBV7-8 and TRBJ1-1, with D hard to call. The CDR3 is made up of 14 amino acids. From germline, CDR1 is SGHVS and CDR2 FQNEAQ. Trimming removed 1 base from V and 12 bases from J, with 18 bases in between. The CDR3 loop reads CASSLGLRAPGTFF. In DNA form, the CDR3 reads TGTGCCAGCAGCTTAGGATTGCGGGCCCCCGGAACTTTCTTT.

This clonotype occurred a few times. This sequence joins TRBV3-1 and TRBJ2-7; D may be TRBD2 (6 bases). The V end was cut by 4 bases, the J end by 3 bases, with 19 bases between. Germline V gene data show CDR1 as LGHDT and CDR2 as YNNKEL (reference sequence). The CDR3 has 16 residues. CDR3 amino acids: CASSPSPGGRIYEQYF. In DNA form, the CDR3 reads TGTGCCAGCAGCCCTTCACCCGGGGGAAGGATCTACGAGCAGTACTTC.

This clonotype has a handful of counts. The chain combines TRBV12-3 or TRBV12-4 with TRBJ2-1; D might be TRBD2 (7 bases). Trimming removed 6 bases at V and 7 bases at J, with 31 bases between. The CDR3 extends over 19 amino acids. The CDR3 DNA is TGTGCCAGCAGGGTTAGGGCGTTCCTGGGAGGGGGTTCGGGTAATGAGCAGTTCTTC. It specifies CASRVRAFLGGGSGNEQFF.

This clonotype was seen repeatedly, ten times or more. The chain couples TRBV19 to TRBJ2-7; D is uncertain. Trimming left V 8 bases short and J 5 bases short, with 16 bases between. The CDR3 loop spans 13 amino acids. CDR1 and CDR2 (germline): LNHDA, SQIVND (reference sequence). The CDR3 is CASSERLANEQYF. The CDR3 DNA is TGTGCCAGTTCGGAGCGCCTGGCTAACGAGCAGTACTTC. The variable domain in full, with the rest retrieved from reference TRBV19 and TRBJ2-7, is DGGITQSPKYLFRKEGQNVTLSCEQNLNHDAMYWYRQDPGQGLRLIYYSQIVNDFQKGDIAEGYSVSREKKESFPLTVTSAQKNPTAFYLCASSERLANEQYFGPGTRLTVT.

This clonotype turned up a few times. V gene TRBV7-8 combines with J gene TRBJ1-1; perhaps TRBD1 as D (5 bases). With 0 bases removed from V and 13 bases from J, the gap between germline ends came to 15 bases. CDR3 length: 13 amino acids. CDR1 SGHVS and CDR2 FQNEAQ come from the germline V gene. The CDR3 nucleotides are TGTGCCAGCAGCTTAGCCGGGACGCCAGGAGATTTCTTT. Its protein product is CASSLAGTPGDFF.